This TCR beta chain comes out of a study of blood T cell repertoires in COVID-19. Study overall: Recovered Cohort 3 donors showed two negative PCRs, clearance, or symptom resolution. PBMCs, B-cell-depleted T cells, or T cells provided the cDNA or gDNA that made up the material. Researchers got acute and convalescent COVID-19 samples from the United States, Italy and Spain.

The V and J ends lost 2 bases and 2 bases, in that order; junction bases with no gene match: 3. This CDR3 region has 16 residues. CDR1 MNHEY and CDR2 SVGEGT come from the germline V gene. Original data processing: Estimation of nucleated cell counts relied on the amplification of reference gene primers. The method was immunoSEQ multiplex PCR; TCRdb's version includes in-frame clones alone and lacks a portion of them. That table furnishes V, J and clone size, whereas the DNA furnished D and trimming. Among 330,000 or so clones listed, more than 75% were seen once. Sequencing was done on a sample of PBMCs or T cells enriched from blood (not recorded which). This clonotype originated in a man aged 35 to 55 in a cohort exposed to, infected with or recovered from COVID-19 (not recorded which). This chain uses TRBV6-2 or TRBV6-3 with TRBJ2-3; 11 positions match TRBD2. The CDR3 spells CASSYPLAGATDTQYF. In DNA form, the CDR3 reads TGTGCCAGCAGTTACCCACTAGCGGGGGCCACAGATACGCAGTATTTT.